This entry lists 19 T cell receptor beta chains sequenced from one sample in a study of T cell responses to AZD1222 COVID-19 vaccine. Assay: immunoSEQ multiplex PCR; the TCRdb copy retains only in-frame clones and omits some. The sample lists approximately 110,000 clones, 92% seen once, with around 8% in the top ten. The source material was peripheral blood, sampled 28 days after the second AZD1222 dose. These TCRs come from an adult who received the AZD1222 COVID-19 vaccine.

This clone occurred once. This chain links TRBV24-1 with TRBJ2-7; D possibly corresponds to TRBD1 (6 bases). The CDR3 contains 15 residues. The V and J ends lost 3 bases and 3 bases respectively, with 14 bases between them. Germline CDR1 is KGHDR and CDR2 is SFDVKD. The CDR3 nucleotides are TGTGCCACCAGTGATGCCGGACAGAATAACTACGAGCAGTACTTC. Its protein product is CATSDAGQNNYEQYF.

The CDR3 bases are TGCGCCAGCAGCCAAGACGTGGGATTGGGGGGTGAAAAACTGTTTTTT. Translating gives CASSQDVGLGGEKLFF. This chain uses TRBV4-1 with TRBJ1-4; D may be TRBD1 (5 bases). Germline CDR1 MGHRA, CDR2 YSYEKL. The CDR3 loop spans 16 amino acids. The V end was cut by 0 bases, the J end by 7 bases, with 15 bases between.

The chain uses TRBV6-1 and TRBJ2-1, with 8 bases lining up with TRBD1. Per the germline V gene, CDR1 is MNHNS and CDR2 is SASEGT. This CDR3 is 17 amino acids long. Germline trimming cut 3 bases from V and 0 bases from J; bases unmatched to any gene: 7. CDR3 amino acids: CASSDVDRASSYNEQFF. The CDR3 DNA reads TGTGCCAGCAGTGACGTGGACAGGGCAAGCTCCTACAATGAGCAGTTCTTC.

This clone was seen once. V usage is TRBV4-2 and J usage is TRBJ1-1; D unclear. Germline assignment: CDR1 LGHNA and CDR2 YNFKEQ. The CDR3 has 13 residues. The V and J ends lost 1 base and 1 base respectively, with 4 bases between them. Here the CDR3 DNA reads TGTGCCAGCAGCCAAGGGGGGAACACTGAAGCTTTCTTT. This codes for CASSQGGNTEAFF.

This clone was found once. This chain joins TRBV6-5 and TRBJ1-6, with a weak D call TRBD1 (5 bases). CDR3 length: 15 residues. Germline V gives CDR1 MNHEY, CDR2 SVGAGI. V was shortened by 2 bases and J by 9 bases, with 14 bases between the two germline ends. The CDR3 sequence: CASSYRGVIGSPLHF. The DNA of the CDR3 is TGTGCCAGCAGTTACCGGGGGGTAATTGGTTCACCCCTCCACTTT.

The rearrangement uses TRBV6-5 and TRBJ2-7; D is perhaps TRBD1 (5 bases). Deletions cut 5 bases from V and 4 bases from J, with 15 bases between. Germline assignment: CDR1 MNHEY and CDR2 SVGAGI. This CDR3 comprises 14 residues. CDR3 nucleotides: TGTGCCAGCAGTCCCCGCAGGGTGTCTTACGAGCAGTACTTC. Protein product: CASSPRRVSYEQYF.

This rearrangement joins TRBV6-1 to TRBJ2-7, with 8 bases identical to TRBD1. Losses at the gene ends were 5 bases for V and 5 bases for J; bases not matched to a gene: 14. The CDR3 length is 16 residues. Per the germline V gene, CDR1 is MNHNS and CDR2 is SASEGT. The CDR3 here is CASSKDLQGVLDEQYF. The CDR3 DNA follows: TGTGCCAGCAGTAAAGACTTACAGGGGGTTCTAGACGAGCAGTACTTC.

The chain uses TRBV19 and TRBJ1-2; unclear D gene. V shed 3 bases and J shed 2 bases, with 10 bases lying between them. The CDR3 is 14 residues long. Germline CDR1 LNHDA, CDR2 SQIVND (reference sequence). CDR3 residues: CASSMMGLNYGYTF. In DNA, the CDR3 is TGTGCCAGTAGTATGATGGGTCTAAACTATGGCTACACCTTC.

The CDR3 DNA sequence: TGCGCCAGCAGCGCAGGACAGGGGGGGACCCAAGAGACCCAGTACTTC. Its protein product is CASSAGQGGTQETQYF. The chain joins TRBV4-1 to TRBJ2-5, with 10 nucleotides matching TRBD1. The junction had 7 bases not matched to a gene; V was cut back by 5 bases and J by 1 base. Germline V gene data show CDR1 as MGHRA and CDR2 as YSYEKL. The CDR3 covers 16 residues.

This clone has just a few counts. This chain joins TRBV11-2 and TRBJ2-7; no firm D call. Trimming cost V 0 bases and J 2 bases, with 11 bases left between them. CDR3 length: 15 amino acids. Looked up from germline, CDR1 is SGHAT and CDR2 is FQNNGV. The CDR3 loop reads CASSLENRAPYEQYF. The CDR3 DNA is TGTGCCAGCAGCTTAGAGAACCGGGCTCCCTACGAGCAGTACTTC.

The gene calls are TRBV9 and TRBJ2-3; D remains unclear. Germline V gene lookup returns CDR1 SGDLS and CDR2 YYNGEE. The CDR3 has 13 amino acids. V lost 3 bases, J lost 3 bases, and 8 bases lay in between. The CDR3 DNA follows: TGTGCCAGCAGCGACCACTTGACAGATACGCAGTATTTT. It codes for CASSDHLTDTQYF.

Comment on this clone: At one end, the junction sequence differs from germline, possibly due to a read error. The chain employs TRBV10-3 and TRBJ1-6; 12 bases fit TRBD1. CDR1 is ENHRY and CDR2 is SYGVKD in the germline V gene. The CDR3 consists of 17 residues. The DNA of the CDR3 is TGTGCCATCAGTGAAAGGGACAGGGGGCGTAATAACTCACCCCTCCACTTT. Its protein is CAISERDRGRNNSPLHF.

This clone was counted a few times. The J gene is TRBJ2-7, the V gene TRBV6-5; no firm D call. The V end lost 7 bases, the J end lost 2 bases, and 9 bases lay between the germline ends. This CDR3 region has 12 residues. Germline CDR1 MNHEY, CDR2 SVGAGI. CDR3 in amino acids: CASNEVPYEQYF. Here the CDR3 DNA reads TGTGCCAGCAACGAGGTCCCCTACGAGCAGTACTTC.

The rearrangement joins TRBV7-2 to TRBJ2-1; the match to TRBD2 covers 8 bases. Trimming cost V 5 bases and J 4 bases; bases outside gene matches: 4. The CDR3 spans 14 residues. Germline V gene sequence: CDR1 SGHTA, CDR2 FQGNSA. The CDR3 DNA sequence: TGTGCCAGCAGCCCGGGACTAGTGTACAATGAGCAGTTCTTC. It specifies CASSPGLVYNEQFF.

The genes are TRBV19 and TRBJ2-3; TRBD2 matches 8 bases. V trimming: 8 bases; J trimming: 7 bases; junction bases outside the gene matches: 14. Germline-derived CDR1 and CDR2 are LNHDA and SQIVND (reference sequence). This CDR3 is built from 15 residues. The CDR3 loop reads CASRSGGSPPNTQYF. The CDR3 bases are TGTGCCAGTCGGAGCGGGGGCTCACCTCCGAATACGCAGTATTTT.

CDR3 loop: CASLSQQGARTEAFF. The CDR3 nucleotides read TGTGCCAGCCTGAGTCAACAGGGGGCTAGGACTGAAGCTTTCTTT. V usage is TRBV5-4 and J usage is TRBJ1-1; 9 bases fit TRBD1. Germline V gene data show CDR1 as SGHNT and CDR2 as YYREEE (reference sequence). The CDR3 contains 15 residues. V lost 7 bases and J lost 5; bases outside the gene matches: 12.

V gene TRBV6-2 or TRBV6-3 combines with J gene TRBJ1-5; possibly TRBD1 for D (5 bases). Trimming shortened V by 0 bases and J by 4 bases, and 16 bases separated the two germline ends. The germline V gene has CDR1 MNHEY and CDR2 SVGEGT. CDR3 size: 17 residues. The CDR3: CASSYSQGVGKNQPQHF. The DNA for the CDR3 is TGTGCCAGCAGTTACTCGCAGGGTGTGGGAAAAAATCAGCCCCAGCATTTT.

This chain links TRBV19 with TRBJ1-1; D gene uncertain. The CDR3 totals 14 residues. Germline assignment: CDR1 LNHDA and CDR2 SQIVND (reference sequence). V was pared by 3 bases and J by 4 bases, with 12 bases between. CDR3 DNA: TGTGCCAGTAGTATGAAAGGGAGTATCACTGAAGCTTTCTTT. Its translation is CASSMKGSITEAFF.

This chain uses TRBV6-5 with TRBJ2-5, with D unclear. The CDR3 spans 13 residues. The V gene's germline CDR1 is MNHEY and CDR2 SVGAGI. V lost 6 bases and J 4 bases, leaving 12 bases between the germline ends. CDR3 sequence: CASRDGFTETQYF. In DNA, the CDR3 is TGTGCCAGCAGGGACGGATTCACAGAGACCCAGTACTTC.